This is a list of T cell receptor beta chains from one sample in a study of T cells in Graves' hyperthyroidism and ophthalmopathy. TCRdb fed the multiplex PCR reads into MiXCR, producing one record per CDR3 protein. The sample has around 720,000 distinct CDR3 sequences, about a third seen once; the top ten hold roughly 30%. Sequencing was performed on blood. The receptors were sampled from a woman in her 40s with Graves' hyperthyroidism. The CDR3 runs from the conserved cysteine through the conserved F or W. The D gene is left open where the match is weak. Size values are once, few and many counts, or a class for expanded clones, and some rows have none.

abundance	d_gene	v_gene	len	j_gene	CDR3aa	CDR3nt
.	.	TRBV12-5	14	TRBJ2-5	CASGLATDRETQYF	TGTGCTAGTGGTTTGGCGACTGATCGGGAGACCCAGTACTTC
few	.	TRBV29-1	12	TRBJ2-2	CSSRGDAGELFF	TGCAGCTCCCGAGGGGACGCCGGGGAGCTGTTTTTT
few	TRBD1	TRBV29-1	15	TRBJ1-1	CSVKDRGPGNTEAFF	TGCAGCGTGAAGGACAGGGGGCCAGGGAACACTGAAGCTTTCTTT
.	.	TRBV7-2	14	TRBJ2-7	CVSSLGHLFYEQYF	TGTGTCAGCAGCTTAGGGCATCTGTTCTACGAGCAGTACTTC
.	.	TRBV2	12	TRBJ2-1	CASGRSYNEQFF	TGTGCCAGCGGGAGGAGCTACAATGAGCAGTTCTTC
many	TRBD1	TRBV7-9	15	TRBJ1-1	CASSGRGQGNTEAFF	TGTGCCAGCAGCGGAAGGGGGCAAGGAAACACTGAAGCTTTCTTT
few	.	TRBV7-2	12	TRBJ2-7	CASSTNAYEQYF	TGTGCCAGCAGCACTAACGCCTACGAGCAGTACTTC
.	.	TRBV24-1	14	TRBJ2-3	CATSNPSVGDTQYF	TGTGCCACCAGTAATCCTAGCGTAGGAGATACGCAGTATTTT
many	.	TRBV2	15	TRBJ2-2	CASRMEAINTGELFF	TGTGCCAGCAGGATGGAGGCCATTAACACCGGGGAGCTGTTTTTT
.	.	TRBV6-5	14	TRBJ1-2	CASSQSSRGYGYTF	TGTGCCAGCAGCCAGTCGTCAAGAGGCTATGGCTACACCTTC
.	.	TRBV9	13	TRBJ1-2	CASSVEGGLGYTF	TGTGCCAGCAGCGTAGAGGGGGGATTAGGCTACACCTTC
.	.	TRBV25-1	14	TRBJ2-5	CASSLGGDLETQYF	TGTGCCAGCAGCTTGGGCGGGGATTTGGAGACCCAGTACTTC
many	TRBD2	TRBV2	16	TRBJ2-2	CASRVRAGGSTGELFF	TGTGCCAGCAGGGTGCGTGCGGGGGGAAGTACCGGGGAGCTGTTTTTT
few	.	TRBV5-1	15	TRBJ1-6	CASSRGPDGNSPLHF	TGCGCCAGCAGCCGAGGGCCCGACGGTAATTCACCCCTCCACTTT
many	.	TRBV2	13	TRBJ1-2	CANPDTSGYGYTF	TGTGCCAACCCCGACACCTCGGGCTATGGCTACACCTTC
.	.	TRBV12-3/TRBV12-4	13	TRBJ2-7	CASSLEQDYEQYF	TGTGCCAGCAGTTTGGAACAGGACTACGAGCAGTACTTC
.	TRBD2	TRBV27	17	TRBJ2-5	CASRRTSGGVLQETQYF	TGTGCCAGCAGACGGACTAGCGGGGGGGTGCTCCAAGAGACCCAGTACTTC
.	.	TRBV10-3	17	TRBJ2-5	CAISPWDIPGPRETQYF	TGTGCCATCAGCCCGTGGGACATACCTGGACCAAGAGAGACCCAGTACTTC
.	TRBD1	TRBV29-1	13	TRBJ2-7	CSVLTGGSYEQYF	TGCAGCGTACTTACAGGGGGTTCATACGAGCAGTACTTC
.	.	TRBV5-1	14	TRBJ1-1	CASSLTTGAIEAFF	TGCGCCAGCAGCTTAACCACGGGGGCAATTGAAGCTTTCTTT
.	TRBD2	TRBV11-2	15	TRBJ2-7	CASGSTSGGTYEQYF	TGTGCCAGCGGCTCTACTAGCGGGGGGACCTACGAGCAGTACTTC
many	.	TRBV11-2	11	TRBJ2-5	CASTRQETQYF	TGTGCCAGCACCAGACAAGAGACCCAGTACTTC
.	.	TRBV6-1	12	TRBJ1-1	CASWLGDGGAFF	TGTGCCAGCTGGTTGGGGGACGGTGGAGCTTTCTTT
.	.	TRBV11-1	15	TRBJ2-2	CASSLADGDTGELFF	TGTGCCAGCAGCTTAGCCGATGGGGACACCGGGGAGCTGTTTTTT
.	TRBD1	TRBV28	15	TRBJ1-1	CASSDRGSLNTEAFF	TGTGCCAGCAGTGACAGGGGGAGCCTGAACACTGAAGCTTTCTTT
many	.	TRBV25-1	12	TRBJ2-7	CASSESFGGQYF	TGTGCCAGCAGTGAAAGTTTTGGGGGACAGTACTTC
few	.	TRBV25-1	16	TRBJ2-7	CASSFSSAPFTYEQYF	TGTGCCAGCAGTTTTTCATCAGCTCCCTTCACCTACGAGCAGTACTTC
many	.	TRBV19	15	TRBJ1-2	CASSIDFGQNYGYTF	TGTGCCAGTAGTATAGATTTTGGACAGAACTATGGCTACACCTTC
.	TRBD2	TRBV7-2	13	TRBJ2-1	CVSRLAGAWEQFF	TGTGTCTCCCGGCTAGCGGGAGCGTGGGAGCAGTTCTTC
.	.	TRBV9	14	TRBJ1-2	CASSPPGWGDGYTF	TGTGCCAGCAGCCCCCCGGGGTGGGGGGATGGCTACACCTTC
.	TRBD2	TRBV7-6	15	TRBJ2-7	CASSLQTSEYNEQYF	TGTGCCAGCAGCTTACAGACTAGCGAGTACAATGAGCAGTACTTC
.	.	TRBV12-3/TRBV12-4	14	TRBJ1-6	CASSQTQNNSPLHF	TGTGCCAGCAGTCAGACCCAGAATAATTCACCCCTCCACTTT
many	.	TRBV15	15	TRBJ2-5	CATSRDQGHQETQYF	TGTGCCACCAGCAGAGATCAGGGGCATCAAGAGACCCAGTACTTC
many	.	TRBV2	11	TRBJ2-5	CASSKQETQYF	TGTGCCAGCAGTAAACAAGAGACCCAGTACTTC
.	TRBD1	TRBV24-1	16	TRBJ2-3	CATSDTLTGVADTQYF	TGTGCCACCAGTGATACCCTGACAGGGGTTGCAGATACGCAGTATTTT
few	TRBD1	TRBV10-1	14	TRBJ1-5	CATRGQYSNQPQHF	TGCGCCACCCGGGGACAGTATAGCAATCAGCCCCAGCATTTT
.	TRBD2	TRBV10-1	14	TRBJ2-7	CASSESTGGREQYF	TGCGCCAGCAGTGAGTCGACGGGGGGACGCGAGCAGTACTTC
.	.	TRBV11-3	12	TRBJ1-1	CASSPRETEAFF	TGTGCCAGCAGCCCCCGAGAGACTGAAGCTTTCTTT
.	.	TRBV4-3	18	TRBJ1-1	CASSQSSYQGGNTAEAFF	TGCGCCAGCAGCCAATCGTCCTATCAAGGGGGGAACACCGCTGAAGCTTTCTTT
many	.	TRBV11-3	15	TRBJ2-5	CASSSPRKDRETQYF	TGTGCCAGCAGCTCTCCCAGGAAAGACCGCGAGACCCAGTACTTC